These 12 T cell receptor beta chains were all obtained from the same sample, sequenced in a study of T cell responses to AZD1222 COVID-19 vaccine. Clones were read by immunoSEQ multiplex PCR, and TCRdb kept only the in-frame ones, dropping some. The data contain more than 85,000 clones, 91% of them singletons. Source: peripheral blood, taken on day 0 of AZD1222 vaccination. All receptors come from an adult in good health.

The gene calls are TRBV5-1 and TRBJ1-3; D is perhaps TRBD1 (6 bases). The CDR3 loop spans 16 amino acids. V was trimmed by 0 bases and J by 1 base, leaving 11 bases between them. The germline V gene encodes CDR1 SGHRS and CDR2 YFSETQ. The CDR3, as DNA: TGCGCCAGCAGCTTGGCCTTAACAGGGTCTGGAAACACCATATATTTT. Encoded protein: CASSLALTGSGNTIYF.

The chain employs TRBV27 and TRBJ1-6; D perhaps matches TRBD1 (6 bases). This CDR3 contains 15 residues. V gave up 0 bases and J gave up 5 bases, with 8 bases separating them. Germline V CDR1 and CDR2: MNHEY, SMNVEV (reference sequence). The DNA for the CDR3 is TGTGCCAGCAGTTTATCTTGGACAGATAATTCACCCCTCCACTTT. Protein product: CASSLSWTDNSPLHF.

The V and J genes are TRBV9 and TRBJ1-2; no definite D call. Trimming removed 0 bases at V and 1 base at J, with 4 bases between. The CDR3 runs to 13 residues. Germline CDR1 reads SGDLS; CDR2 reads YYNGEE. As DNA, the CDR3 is TGTGCCAGCAGCGTAGACAGTAACTATGGCTACACCTTC. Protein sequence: CASSVDSNYGYTF.

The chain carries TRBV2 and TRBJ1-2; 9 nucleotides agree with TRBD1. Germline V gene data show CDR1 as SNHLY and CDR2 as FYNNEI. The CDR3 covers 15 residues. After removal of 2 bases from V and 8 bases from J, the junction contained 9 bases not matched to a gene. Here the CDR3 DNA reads TGTGCCAGCAGTGAAATATATTGGACAGGGGAAGGCTACACCTTC. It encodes CASSEIYWTGEGYTF.

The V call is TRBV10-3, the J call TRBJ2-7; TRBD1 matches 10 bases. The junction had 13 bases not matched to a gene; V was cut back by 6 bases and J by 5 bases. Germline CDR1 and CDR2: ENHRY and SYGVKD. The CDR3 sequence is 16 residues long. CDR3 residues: CAISETPGTGADEQYF. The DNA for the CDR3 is TGTGCCATCAGCGAAACCCCCGGGACAGGGGCAGACGAGCAGTACTTC.

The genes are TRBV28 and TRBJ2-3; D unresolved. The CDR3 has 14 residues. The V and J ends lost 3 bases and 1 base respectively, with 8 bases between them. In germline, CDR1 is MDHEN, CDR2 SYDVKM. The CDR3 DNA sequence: TGTGCCAGCAGTTTCTCCTGGCGCACAGATACGCAGTATTTT. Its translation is CASSFSWRTDTQYF.

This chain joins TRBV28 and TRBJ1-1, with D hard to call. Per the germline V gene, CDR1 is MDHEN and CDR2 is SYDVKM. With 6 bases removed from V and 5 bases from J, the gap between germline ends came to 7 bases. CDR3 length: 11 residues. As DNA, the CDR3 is TGTGCCAGCAGGTCCCGGACTGAAGCTTTCTTT. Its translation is CASRSRTEAFF.

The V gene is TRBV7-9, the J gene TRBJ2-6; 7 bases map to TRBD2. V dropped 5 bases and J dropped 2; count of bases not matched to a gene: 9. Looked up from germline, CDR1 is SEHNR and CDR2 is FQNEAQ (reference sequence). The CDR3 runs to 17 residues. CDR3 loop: CASSPVWAGAGANVLTF. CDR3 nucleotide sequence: TGTGCCAGCAGCCCAGTGTGGGCGGGGGCTGGGGCCAACGTCCTGACTTTC.

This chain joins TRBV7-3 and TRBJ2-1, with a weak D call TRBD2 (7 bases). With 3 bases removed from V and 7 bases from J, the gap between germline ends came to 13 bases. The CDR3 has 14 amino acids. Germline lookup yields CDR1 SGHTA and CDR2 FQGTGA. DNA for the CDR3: TGTGCCAGCAGCTTCGCGGGGGCAGGGAATGAGCAGTTCTTC. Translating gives CASSFAGAGNEQFF.

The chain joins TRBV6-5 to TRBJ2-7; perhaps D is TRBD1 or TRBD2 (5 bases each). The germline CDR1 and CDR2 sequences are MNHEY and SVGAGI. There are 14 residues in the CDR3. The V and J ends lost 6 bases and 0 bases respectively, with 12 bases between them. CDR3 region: CASRNTGTSYEQYF. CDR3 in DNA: TGTGCCAGCAGGAACACCGGGACCTCCTACGAGCAGTACTTC.

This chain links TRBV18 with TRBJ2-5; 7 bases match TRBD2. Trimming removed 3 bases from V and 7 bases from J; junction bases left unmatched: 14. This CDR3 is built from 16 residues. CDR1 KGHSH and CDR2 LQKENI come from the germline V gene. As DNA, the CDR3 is TGTGCCAGCTCACCCCCCTCCGGGACTAAGGGCGGGACCCAGTACTTC. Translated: CASSPPSGTKGGTQYF.

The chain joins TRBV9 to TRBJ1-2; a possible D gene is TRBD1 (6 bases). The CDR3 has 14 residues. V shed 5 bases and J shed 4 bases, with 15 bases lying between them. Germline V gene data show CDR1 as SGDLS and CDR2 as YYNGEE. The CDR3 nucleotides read TGTGCCAGCAGGGGACGCAGGGGTGGCTATGGCTACACCTTC. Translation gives CASRGRRGGYGYTF. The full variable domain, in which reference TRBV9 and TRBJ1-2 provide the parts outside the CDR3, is DSGVTQTPKHLITATGQRVTLRCSPRSGDLSVYWYQQSLDQGLQFLIQYYNGEERAKGNILERFSAQQFPDLHSELNLSSLELGDSALYFCASRGRRGGYGYTFGSGTRLTVV.